The clone carrying this TCR beta chain was counted at least ten times. Its antigen is not known. This entry is derived from a study of breast tumors, draining lymph nodes, adjacent tissues. Study findings and constraints: Tumor T cell lymph node origin was a supported hypothesis, not proven. Tumor and nontumor repertoires were significantly more similar in luminal-like than in basal-like breast cancer. Data fit most tumor T cells coming from lymph node, expanding in tumor. Tumor TCR diversity was below lymph nodes but above nontumor tissue.

Samples came from axillary lymph nodes draining the breast cancer. Trimming pared 6 bases from V and 2 bases from J, leaving 14 bases between. This CDR3 comprises 14 residues. CDR1 is SQVTM and CDR2 is ANQGSEA in the germline V gene. TCRdb analysed the multiplex PCR reads with MiXCR anew, one entry per CDR3 protein. The sample yields about 89,000 distinct CDR3 sequences, around 30% seen once. Sequenced sample: axillary lymph node tissue. This chain connects TRBV29-1 to TRBJ2-1; possibly TRBD1 or TRBD2 for D (5 bases each). The TCR comes from a female donor with breast cancer. Some clones in this sample may be carry-over from other donors' samples. The CDR3 is CSVHTRGPYNEQFF. For the CDR3, the DNA is TGCAGCGTCCACACGAGGGGACCCTACAATGAGCAGTTCTTC.